This T cell receptor beta chain comes out of a study of OX40 agonist ivuxolimab in advanced cancers. Overall study findings and caveats: More expanded clones were found, on average, in CD8+ than in CD4+ T cells. By week 6 at 0.1 to 3.0 mg/kg, blood CD4+ and CD8+ T cells had expanded clonally. Among patients with partial responses at 0.1-3.0 mg/kg, clonal expansion was among the lowest.

TCRdb keeps only in-frame clones here, not all; method: immunoSEQ multiplex PCR. The table records nearly 80,000 clones, around 90% of them present only once. This clone was counted a single time. Its antigen is still unknown. Germline values: CDR1 SGHNT, CDR2 YENEEA. V lost 7 bases and J 4 bases, leaving 17 bases between the germline ends. This CDR3 comprises 15 residues. Source: CD4+ or CD8+ T cells sorted from blood, taken in a trial of the OX40 agonist ivuxolimab. The chain combines TRBV11-3 with TRBJ2-1; D is undetermined. The receptor was derived from an adult with an advanced solid tumor such as melanoma, head and neck, liver or kidney cancer. The CDR3 region is CASINQRGTYNEQFF. The CDR3 coding sequence is TGTGCCAGCATCAACCAGCGCGGAACTTACAATGAGCAGTTCTTC.